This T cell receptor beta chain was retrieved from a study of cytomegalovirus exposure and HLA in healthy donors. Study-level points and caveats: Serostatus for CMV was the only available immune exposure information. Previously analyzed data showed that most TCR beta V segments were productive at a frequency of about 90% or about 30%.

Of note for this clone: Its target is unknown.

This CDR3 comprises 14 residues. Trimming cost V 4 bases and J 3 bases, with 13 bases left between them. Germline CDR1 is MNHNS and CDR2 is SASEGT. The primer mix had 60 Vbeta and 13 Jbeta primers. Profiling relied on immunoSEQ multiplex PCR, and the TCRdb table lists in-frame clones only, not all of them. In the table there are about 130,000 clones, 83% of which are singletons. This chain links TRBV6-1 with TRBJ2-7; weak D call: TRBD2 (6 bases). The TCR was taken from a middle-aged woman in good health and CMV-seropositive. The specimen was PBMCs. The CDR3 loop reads CASSVGGRYYEQYF. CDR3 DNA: TGTGCCAGCAGTGTTGGAGGGCGATACTACGAGCAGTACTTC.